The clone carrying this TCR beta chain was picked up a small number of times. No antigen is known for it. This record comes from a study of blood T cells in healthy people across ages. The V end was cut by 6 bases, the J end by 2 bases, with 12 bases between. The CDR3 sequence is 13 residues long. From germline, CDR1 is SQVTM and CDR2 ANQGSEA. Findings and limits, study-wide: A strong correlation was found between TCR beta diversity and the percentage of naive T cells. Researchers said unsorted PBMCs prevented a conclusive naive versus antigen-experienced comparison. Getting older went along with TCR beta diversity per million T cells dropping roughly linearly. Researchers judged that diversity estimates from one million T cells fell short of true values.

A second PCR, run for roughly 7 to 11 cycles, used a sample-barcoded 5' primer plus a J-beta primer mix. TCRdb processed the 5' RACE reads anew with MiXCR; each CDR3 protein has one entry. The sample includes over 1,500,000 distinct CDR3 sequences, about two fifths of them seen just once. The origin of this receptor is a human donor in good health. The chain joins TRBV29-1 to TRBJ2-3, with D perhaps assigned TRBD1 or TRBD2 (6 bases each). Sequencing used blood. The CDR3 is CSVPGAFTDTQYF. The DNA for the CDR3 is TGCAGCGTCCCGGGGGCCTTCACAGATACGCAGTATTTT.